One sample yielded the 10 T cell receptor beta chains listed below, sequenced in a study of monozygotic twins with inflammatory bowel disease. Reanalyzing the 5' RACE reads, TCRdb keeps one entry per CDR3 protein, without DNA. This sample's clone table lists about 420,000 distinct CDR3 sequences. Sequenced: blood. These receptors came from a human donor with ulcerative colitis or Crohn's disease, or a healthy co-twin of an affected twin (not recorded which).

The V and J genes are TRBV6-2 or TRBV6-3 and TRBJ1-5; with no DNA, the TCRdb D assignment of TRBD1 cannot be verified. The CDR3 consists of 16 residues. Germline V CDR1 and CDR2: MNHEY, SVGEGT. CDR3 residues: CASMGGAVHGNQPQHF.

V usage is TRBV9 and J usage is TRBJ1-4. The CDR3 is made up of 15 amino acids. The germline gives CDR1 SGDLS, CDR2 YYNGEE. The CDR3 sequence: CASSVVPGGNEKLFF.

The V and J genes are TRBV5-5 and TRBJ2-5; TCRdb indicates TRBD2, and absent DNA this call remains unverified. Germline V lookup: CDR1 SGHKS, CDR2 YYEKEE (reference sequence). CDR3 length equals 15 residues. CDR3 in amino acids: CASSLSGLVQETQYF.

The chain couples TRBV5-1 to TRBJ2-1; the TCRdb call, TRBD2, lacks DNA for checking. Germline assignment: CDR1 SGHRS and CDR2 YFSETQ. The CDR3 totals 14 residues. CDR3: CASSADRQGNGGFF.

The chain recombines TRBV12-3 or TRBV12-4 with TRBJ2-7; TCRdb indicates TRBD1, and absent DNA this call remains unverified. The CDR3 loop spans 14 amino acids. The CDR3 sequence: CASSYPEGFDEQYF.

The chain is built from TRBV28 and TRBJ2-7; absent DNA, TCRdb's TRBD1 call cannot be checked. CDR3 size: 13 residues. Germline loops: CDR1 MDHEN, CDR2 SYDVKM. CDR3 loop: CASHPGQGFEQYF.

This CDR3 reads CASSLGGGRPSYNEQFF. The chain recombines TRBV7-3 with TRBJ2-1; there is no DNA to check the TCRdb D call of TRBD1. The CDR3 contains 17 residues. Germline CDR1 SGHTA, CDR2 FQGTGA.

The chain uses TRBV6-2 or TRBV6-3 and TRBJ2-7; TCRdb proposes TRBD2, but this gene call is untestable without DNA. The germline V gene encodes CDR1 MNHEY and CDR2 SVGEGT. This CDR3 is 16 amino acids long. The CDR3 protein is CASSPYSLAGGYEQYF.

V usage is TRBV20-1 and J usage is TRBJ1-1. Germline V gene lookup returns CDR1 DFQATT and CDR2 SNEGSKA (reference sequence). CDR3 length: 14 amino acids. CDR3 region: CSARDSGRNTEAFF.

V and J are TRBV3-1 and TRBJ2-7. In germline, CDR1 is LGHDT, CDR2 YNNKEL (reference sequence). The CDR3 totals 13 residues. The chain's CDR3 is CASSHRGYYEQYF.